This TCR beta chain was observed in a study of cytomegalovirus exposure and HLA in healthy donors. Study information: T cells numbering around 180 million yielded more than 95 million unique TCR beta sequences in an earlier analysis.

Use of 60 Vbeta and 13 Jbeta primers characterized the PCR. The repertoire was sequenced with immunoSEQ multiplex PCR; TCRdb's copy has only in-frame clones and lacks some. Reported are 130,000 to 150,000 clones; the ten largest clones contain under 2%. Overall study results and limits: Later findings reportedly placed an Asian-associated ancestry cluster below the approximately 670-donor mean for N-insertions. There were fewer than 200 TCR beta chains listed as cytomegalovirus-associated. In an earlier analysis, productive rearrangement rates for most beta V segments clustered near 90% or 30%.

With regard to this clone: What it binds is not known.

V lost 7 bases to trimming and J lost 5 bases; unmatched junction nucleotides: 12. The V gene's germline CDR1 is MGHDK and CDR2 SYGVNS. The CDR3 extends over 17 amino acids. The genes are TRBV25-1 and TRBJ2-5; 14 bases agree with TRBD2. Sequencing was performed on PBMCs. This receptor was obtained from a woman in her forties or fifties in good health and CMV-seronegative. CDR3 region: CASTKGTSGGNWETQYF. The DNA of the CDR3 is TGTGCCAGCACCAAAGGGACTAGCGGGGGAAATTGGGAGACCCAGTACTTC.